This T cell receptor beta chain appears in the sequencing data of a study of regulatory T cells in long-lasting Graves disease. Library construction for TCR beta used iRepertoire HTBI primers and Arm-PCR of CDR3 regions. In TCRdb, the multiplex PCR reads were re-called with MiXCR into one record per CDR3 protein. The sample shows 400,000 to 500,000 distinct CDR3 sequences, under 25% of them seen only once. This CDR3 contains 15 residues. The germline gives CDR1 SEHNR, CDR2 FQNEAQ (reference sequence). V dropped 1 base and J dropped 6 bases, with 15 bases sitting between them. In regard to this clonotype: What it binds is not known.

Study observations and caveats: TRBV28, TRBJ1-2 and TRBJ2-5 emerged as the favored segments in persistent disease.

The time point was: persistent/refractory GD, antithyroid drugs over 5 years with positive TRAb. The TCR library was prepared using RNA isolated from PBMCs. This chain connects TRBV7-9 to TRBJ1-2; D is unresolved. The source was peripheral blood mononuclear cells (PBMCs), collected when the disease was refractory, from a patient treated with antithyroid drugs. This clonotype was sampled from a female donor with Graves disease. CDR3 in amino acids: CASSLGSVRTHGYTF. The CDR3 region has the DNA TGTGCCAGCAGCTTAGGGTCTGTCAGGACCCATGGCTACACCTTC.